This T cell receptor (beta chain) is from a study of shared clonotypes between healthy human individuals. Each donor was a Caucasian adult residing in Nashville, Tennessee. Sequenced by immunoSEQ multiplex PCR; TCRdb stores in-frame clones only, minus some. The data hold about 2,500,000 clones, with approximately 90% observed a single time. On this clone: No antigen is known for it. The sample has other DNA sequences that encode this CDR3 too.

Regarding the study as a whole: Across four donors, naive CD4 shared approximately 4.5%, naive CD8 around 3.8%, memory CD4 roughly 2.4%, memory CD8 0.4% to 0.5%.

This CDR3 spans 13 amino acids. Germline V gene lookup returns CDR1 LNHDA and CDR2 SQIVND (reference sequence). With 3 bases removed from V and 1 base from J, the gap between germline ends came to 5 bases. The rearrangement links TRBV19 to TRBJ2-3, with D hard to call. Sequencing input: naive CD4+ T cells sorted from blood. The subset: CD45RA+ positively selected. The sequence derives from a man aged 18 to 35 in good health. The CDR3 sequence is CASSIRGTDTQYF. CDR3 nucleotides: TGTGCCAGTAGTATTAGGGGCACAGATACGCAGTATTTT.